This T cell receptor (beta chain) was documented in a study of blood T cell repertoires in COVID-19. The overall study: From T cells, B-cell-depleted T cells, or PBMCs came the material, which was cDNA or gDNA.

Germline CDR1 and CDR2: MNHEY and SVGAGI. The CDR3 totals 14 residues. Unmatched junction bases numbered 7, after V lost 6 bases and J lost 3 bases. Original handling: Nucleated cell number was recorded as an estimate derived from reference gene primer amplification. Clones were sequenced by immunoSEQ multiplex PCR, and TCRdb holds only the in-frame ones, with some missing. That table gives V, J and clone size, and the DNA gave D and trimming. The sample yields some 460,000 clones, roughly 90% seen once. The V gene is TRBV6-5, the J gene TRBJ2-7, with 8 bases that match TRBD1. The sequence was collected from a young woman with acute or convalescent COVID-19. Specimen: peripheral blood. CDR3 amino acids: CASRFGQGLYEQYF. The CDR3 DNA sequence: TGTGCCAGCAGGTTTGGACAGGGTCTCTACGAGCAGTACTTC.